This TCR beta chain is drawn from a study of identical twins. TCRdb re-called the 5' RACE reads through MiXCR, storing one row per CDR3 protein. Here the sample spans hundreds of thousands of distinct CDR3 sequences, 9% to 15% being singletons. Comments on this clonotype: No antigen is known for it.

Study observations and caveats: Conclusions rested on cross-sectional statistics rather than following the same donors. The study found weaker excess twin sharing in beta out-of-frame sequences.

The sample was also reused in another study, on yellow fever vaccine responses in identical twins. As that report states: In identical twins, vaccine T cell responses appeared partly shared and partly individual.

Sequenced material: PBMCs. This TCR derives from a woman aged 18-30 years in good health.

The CDR3 sequence is CATTGTGIYEQYF. CDR3 sequence (DNA): TGTGCCACCACAGGGACAGGGATCTACGAGCAGTACTTC. The chain has TRBV24-1 and TRBJ2-7; 9 bases line up with TRBD1. The germline gives CDR1 KGHDR, CDR2 SFDVKD. The J segment lost 3 bases and the V segment lost 8 bases, leaving 4 bases of the junction unmatched. The CDR3 is made up of 13 amino acids.